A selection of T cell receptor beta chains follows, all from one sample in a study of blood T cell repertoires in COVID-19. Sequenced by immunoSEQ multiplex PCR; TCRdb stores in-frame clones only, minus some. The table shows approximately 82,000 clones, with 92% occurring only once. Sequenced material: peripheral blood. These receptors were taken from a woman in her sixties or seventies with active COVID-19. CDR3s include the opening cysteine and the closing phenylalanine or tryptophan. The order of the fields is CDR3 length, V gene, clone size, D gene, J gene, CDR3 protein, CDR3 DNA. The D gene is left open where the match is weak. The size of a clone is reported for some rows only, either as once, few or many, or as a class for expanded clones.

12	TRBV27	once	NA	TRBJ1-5	CASSFSGRPQHF	TGTGCCAGCAGTTTTTCGGGGAGGCCCCAGCATTTT
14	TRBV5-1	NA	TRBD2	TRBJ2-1	CASSLPGGQNEQFF	TGCGCCAGCAGCTTGCCGGGAGGGCAGAATGAGCAGTTCTTC
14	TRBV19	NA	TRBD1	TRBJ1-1	CASKTGVYSTEAFF	TGTGCCAGTAAAACAGGGGTATACAGCACTGAAGCTTTCTTT
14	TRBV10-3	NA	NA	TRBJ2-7	CAISARDSSYEQYF	TGTGCCATCAGTGCCCGAGACAGCTCCTACGAGCAGTACTTC
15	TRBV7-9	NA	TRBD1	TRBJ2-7	CASSPVRTGGREQYF	TGTGCCAGCAGCCCCGTCCGGACAGGGGGCAGGGAGCAGTACTTC
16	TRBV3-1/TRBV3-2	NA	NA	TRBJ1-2	CASSHYGQATPYGYTF	TGTGCCAGCAGCCATTATGGGCAGGCCACCCCCTATGGCTACACCTTC
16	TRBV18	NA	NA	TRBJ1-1	CASSPVGWGVNTEAFF	TGTGCCAGCTCACCTGTCGGGTGGGGGGTGAACACTGAAGCTTTCTTT
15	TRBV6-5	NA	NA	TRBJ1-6	CATSPGRPYNSPLHF	TGTGCCACTTCTCCAGGGCGGCCCTATAATTCACCCCTCCACTTT
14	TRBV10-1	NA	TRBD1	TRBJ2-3	CASKDRASTDTQYF	TGCGCCAGCAAGGACAGGGCAAGCACAGATACGCAGTATTTT
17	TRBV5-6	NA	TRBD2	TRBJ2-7	CASSLWVGGGYSYEQYF	TGTGCCAGCAGCTTGTGGGTCGGCGGGGGGTATTCCTACGAGCAGTACTTC